Listed here are 17 T cell receptor beta chains from one sample, sequenced in a study of graft-versus-host responses after intestinal transplantation. The repertoire was sequenced with immunoSEQ multiplex PCR; TCRdb's copy has only in-frame clones and lacks some. The sample has under 55,000 clones, around nine tenths seen once; the top ten hold about 4.4%. The sequenced sample was PBMCs, obtained 524 days after transplant. All receptors come from a human patient who received an intestinal transplant, so some T cells may come from the graft donor.

V is TRBV10-3 and J is TRBJ1-1; tentatively, D is TRBD1 (5 bases). The CDR3 has 15 amino acids. Germline V lookup: CDR1 ENHRY, CDR2 SYGVKD. Trimming pared 0 bases from V and 5 bases from J, leaving 13 bases between. DNA for the CDR3: TGTGCCATCAGTGAGTCGAGTGGGACCCCAACTGAAGCTTTCTTT. This gives the protein CAISESSGTPTEAFF.

The chain recombines TRBV28 with TRBJ1-4; 7 nucleotides agree with TRBD1. The V gene end was trimmed by 3 bases and the J gene end by 0 bases; junction bases not matched to a gene: 4. CDR3 length equals 16 residues. CDR1 and CDR2 from the germline V gene are MDHEN and SYDVKM. In nucleotides, the CDR3 is TGTGCCAGCAGTTTGTACAGGGGAGCAACTAATGAAAAACTGTTTTTT. It codes for CASSLYRGATNEKLFF.

This chain links TRBV27 with TRBJ2-1, with 11 nucleotides matching TRBD2. J lost 4 bases, V lost 7 bases, and 3 bases had no gene match. The CDR3 has 14 amino acids. From germline, CDR1 is MNHEY and CDR2 SMNVEV (reference sequence). CDR3 nucleotides: TGTGCCAGCACTAGCGGGAGGAATTACAATGAGCAGTTCTTC. It specifies CASTSGRNYNEQFF.

This clone appeared once. V gene TRBV10-3 combines with J gene TRBJ2-7; 8 bases fit TRBD2. Germline-derived CDR1 and CDR2 are ENHRY and SYGVKD. J gave up 2 bases and V 6 bases, and 6 bases lay outside the gene matches. The CDR3 has 14 residues. The DNA for the CDR3 is TGTGCCATCAGCGGGAGGGGAATCACCTACGAGCAGTACTTC. Residues: CAISGRGITYEQYF.

The chain is built from TRBV28 and TRBJ2-1; D perhaps matches TRBD1 (6 bases). The CDR3 sequence is 17 residues long. Deletions cut 3 bases from V and 8 bases from J, with 23 bases between. Germline lookup yields CDR1 MDHEN and CDR2 SYDVKM. CDR3 sequence: CASSFFGGTPFLDEQFF. CDR3 sequence (DNA): TGTGCCAGCAGTTTCTTTGGGGGCACACCCTTTTTGGATGAGCAGTTCTTC.

The V and J genes are TRBV28 and TRBJ2-1, with 9 bases identical to TRBD1. The V segment lost 3 bases and the J segment 6 bases; nucleotides outside the gene matches: 0. This CDR3 is 13 amino acids long. Germline V CDR1 and CDR2: MDHEN, SYDVKM. The CDR3 bases are TGTGCCAGCAGTTTGGGACAGGGCAATGAGCAGTTCTTC. Translation gives CASSLGQGNEQFF.

DNA for the CDR3: TGCGCCAGCAGCCAAGATTTCACAGAGGGCCGCGGCTACACCTTC. Its protein is CASSQDFTEGRGYTF. This chain connects TRBV4-3 to TRBJ1-2; D uncertain. V lost 0 bases and J 8 bases, leaving 16 bases between the germline ends. Germline CDR1 LGHNA, CDR2 YSLEER. The CDR3 sequence is 15 residues long.

The chain joins TRBV9 to TRBJ2-1; 7 bases line up with TRBD1. With V trimmed by 0 bases and J by 4 bases, 4 bases remained unmatched. The CDR3 runs 15 residues. Germline V gives CDR1 SGDLS, CDR2 YYNGEE. CDR3 loop: CASSVGRQGYNEQFF. The DNA for the CDR3 is TGTGCCAGCAGCGTAGGCCGACAGGGATACAATGAGCAGTTCTTC. Variable domain in full (rest from reference TRBV9 and TRBJ2-1): DSGVTQTPKHLITATGQRVTLRCSPRSGDLSVYWYQQSLDQGLQFLIQYYNGEERAKGNILERFSAQQFPDLHSELNLSSLELGDSALYFCASSVGRQGYNEQFFGPGTRLTVL.

The chain is built from TRBV5-1 and TRBJ2-1; D possibly uses TRBD1 or TRBD2 (6 bases each). The CDR3 runs to 15 residues. V was pared by 2 bases and J by 5 bases, with 14 bases between. CDR1 is SGHRS, CDR2 YFSETQ, per germline. The CDR3 DNA reads as TGCGCCAGCAGCTTCGGGGGCTCCAACAACAATGAGCAGTTCTTC. This encodes CASSFGGSNNNEQFF.

The sample holds one count of this clone. The chain uses TRBV6-4 and TRBJ1-1, with 8 bases fitting TRBD1. The CDR3 sequence is 15 residues long. Germline V gives CDR1 MRHNA, CDR2 SNTAGT. The V segment lost 2 bases and the J segment 2 bases; nucleotides outside the gene matches: 4. CDR3 region: CASSDDGQGNTEAFF. Written as DNA, the CDR3 is TGTGCCAGCAGTGACGACGGACAGGGTAACACTGAAGCTTTCTTT.

This clone appeared once. The chain links TRBV7-9 to TRBJ1-2; no reliable D call. Germline loops: CDR1 SEHNR, CDR2 FQNEAQ (reference sequence). Trimming stripped 3 bases from V and 8 bases from J, with 16 bases between. There are 14 residues in the CDR3. The CDR3 is CASSLMVIALGYTF. The CDR3 coding sequence is TGTGCCAGCAGCTTGATGGTCATAGCTCTCGGCTACACCTTC.

The V call is TRBV5-5, the J call TRBJ2-7; 8 bases are a match to TRBD1. CDR1 is SGHKS, CDR2 YYEKEE, per germline (reference sequence). The CDR3 length is 13 residues. V was clipped by 0 bases and J by 6 bases; unmatched bases: 2. The CDR3 spells CASSLAGGSEQYF. CDR3 sequence (DNA): TGTGCCAGCAGCTTGGCAGGGGGCTCCGAGCAGTACTTC. Complete variable domain (other parts from reference TRBV5-5 and TRBJ2-7): DAGVTQSPTHLIKTRGQQVTLRCSPISGHKSVSWYQQVLGQGPQFIFQYYEKEERGRGNFPDRFSARQFPNYSSELNVNALLLGDSALYLCASSLAGGSEQYFGPGTRLTVT.

The rearrangement links TRBV5-1 to TRBJ2-7, with TRBD2 matching over 15 bases. CDR1 is SGHRS and CDR2 is YFSETQ in the germline V gene. The CDR3 has 18 residues. J gave up 1 base and V 4 bases, and 9 bases lay outside the gene matches. CDR3 DNA: TGCGCCAGCAGCCCGAGGGGACTAGCGGGAGGTGTTTCCTACGAGCAGTACTTC. Protein sequence: CASSPRGLAGGVSYEQYF.

The chain carries TRBV5-1 and TRBJ1-2; 7 bases agree with TRBD1. CDR1 is SGHRS, CDR2 YFSETQ, per germline. CDR3 length: 15 residues. The ends lost 4 bases at V and 3 bases at J; junction bases unmatched: 9. CDR3 in amino acids: CASSPIQGMDYGYTF. The CDR3 region has the DNA TGCGCCAGCAGCCCGATACAGGGGATGGACTATGGCTACACCTTC. The full variable domain, completed using reference TRBV5-1 and TRBJ1-2, is KAGVTQTPRYLIKTRGQQVTLSCSPISGHRSVSWYQQTPGQGLQFLFEYFSETQRNKGNFPGRFSGRQFSNSRSEMNVSTLELGDSALYLCASSPIQGMDYGYTFGSGTRLTVV.

The J gene is TRBJ2-2, the V gene TRBV6-5; 12 bases are shared with TRBD2. With V trimmed by 0 bases and J by 6 bases, 2 bases remained unmatched. The CDR3 length is 16 residues. Per germline, CDR1 MNHEY and CDR2 SVGAGI. This CDR3 reads CASSYSTSGRPGELFF. CDR3 sequence (DNA): TGTGCCAGCAGTTACTCGACTAGCGGGAGACCCGGGGAGCTGTTTTTT.

The CDR3 sequence: CASSFSAAIGTEQFF. Here the CDR3 DNA reads TGTGCCAGCAGCTTTAGTGCAGCCATAGGGACTGAGCAGTTCTTC. This chain links TRBV7-9 with TRBJ2-1; the D call may be TRBD1 or TRBD2 (5 bases each). Germline lookup yields CDR1 SEHNR and CDR2 FQNEAQ (reference sequence). The CDR3 is 15 amino acids. Trimming shortened V by 3 bases and J by 9 bases, and 18 bases separated the two germline ends. The entire variable domain, with the rest obtained from reference TRBV7-9 and TRBJ2-1, is as follows: DTGVSQNPRHKITKRGQNVTFRCDPISEHNRLYWYRQTLGQGPEFLTYFQNEAQLEKSRLLSDRFSAERPKGSFSTLEIQRTEQGDSAMYLCASSFSAAIGTEQFFGPGTRLTVL.

The chain has TRBV5-6 and TRBJ2-7, with a weak D call TRBD1 (5 bases). Trimming stripped 4 bases from V and 6 bases from J, with 11 bases between. Germline assignment: CDR1 SGHDT and CDR2 YYEEEE. The CDR3 sequence is 12 residues long. The CDR3 sequence: CASSASGPEQYF. The CDR3, as DNA: TGTGCCAGCAGCGCCTCAGGGCCCGAGCAGTACTTC.